These 25 T cell receptor beta chains originate from one sample sequenced in a study of PD-1 blockade in classical Hodgkin lymphoma. TCRdb keeps only in-frame clones here, not all; method: immunoSEQ multiplex PCR. The profile shows fewer than 75,000 clones, 88% of them singletons. Every one of the patients relapsed after autologous stem cell transplantation (brentuximab vedotin exposure was variable). The input for sequencing was peripheral blood mononuclear cells (PBMCs), taken before the second cycle of nivolumab. The source is a human donor with classical Hodgkin lymphoma.

The genes are TRBV30 and TRBJ1-2; TRBD1 is a possible D gene (5 bases). Trimming cost V 0 bases and J 8 bases, with 13 bases left between them. Germline CDR1 is GTSNPN and CDR2 is SVGIG (reference sequence). The CDR3 has 13 residues. CDR3 amino acids: CAWSVQVTDGYTF. For the CDR3, the DNA is TGTGCCTGGAGTGTCCAAGTGACAGACGGCTACACCTTC. Based on the CDR3 plus reference TRBV30 and TRBJ1-2, the full variable domain is SQTIHQWPATLVQPVGSPLSLECTVEGTSNPNLYWYRQAAGRGLQLLFYSVGIGQISSEVPQNLSASRPQDRQFILSSKKLLLSDSGFYLCAWSVQVTDGYTFGSGTRLTVV.

The V call is TRBV2, the J call TRBJ1-2; no reliable D call. The CDR3 is made up of 13 amino acids. Trimming cost V 3 bases and J 3 bases, with 8 bases left between them. Germline V gene lookup returns CDR1 SNHLY and CDR2 FYNNEI. In DNA, the CDR3 is TGTGCCAGCAGTGAGATGAGGGACTATGGCTACACCTTC. The encoded protein is CASSEMRDYGYTF.

This clone was seen once. The rearrangement joins TRBV4-1 to TRBJ2-2; D perhaps matches TRBD1 (5 bases). This CDR3 has 16 amino acids. Trimming cost V 0 bases and J 0 bases, with 8 bases left between them. CDR1 and CDR2 from the germline V gene are MGHRA and YSYEKL. DNA for the CDR3: TGCGCCAGCAGCCAAGAGCCAGGGCCGAACACCGGGGAGCTGTTTTTT. Translation: CASSQEPGPNTGELFF.

The chain links TRBV10-2 to TRBJ1-5; TRBD1 aligns across 12 bases. The ends lost 2 bases at V and 1 base at J; junction bases unmatched: 6. The CDR3 spans 18 residues. The germline CDR1 and CDR2 sequences are WSHSY and SAAADI. The CDR3 reads CASSEAPGQGASNQPQHF. As DNA, the CDR3 is TGCGCCAGCAGTGAGGCACCGGGACAGGGGGCCAGCAATCAGCCCCAGCATTTT.

V usage is TRBV13 and J usage is TRBJ1-1, with 8 bases that match TRBD1. Trimming removed 6 bases from V and 5 bases from J; junction bases left unmatched: 5. The CDR3 contains 13 residues. Germline CDR1 reads PRHDT; CDR2 reads FYEKMQ (reference sequence). The CDR3: CASRPTGGTEAFF. The DNA of the CDR3 is TGTGCCAGCAGACCTACAGGGGGAACTGAAGCTTTCTTT. The whole variable domain, filled in from reference TRBV13 and TRBJ1-1, reads AAGVIQSPRHLIKEKRETATLKCYPIPRHDTVYWYQQGPGQDPQFLISFYEKMQSDKGSIPDRFSAQQFSDYHSELNMSSLELGDSALYFCASRPTGGTEAFFGQGTRLTVV.

The V call is TRBV2, the J call TRBJ2-7, with D maybe TRBD1 (5 bases). In germline, CDR1 is SNHLY, CDR2 FYNNEI. The CDR3 has 13 amino acids. V dropped 7 bases and J dropped 3 bases, with 13 bases sitting between them. CDR3 amino acids: CASIQGVLYEQYF. DNA for the CDR3: TGTGCCAGCATTCAGGGTGTCCTCTACGAGCAGTACTTC.

This clone has just one count. The J gene is TRBJ2-1, the V gene TRBV27; 9 nucleotides align to TRBD2. This CDR3 contains 17 residues. Germline V gene lookup returns CDR1 MNHEY and CDR2 SMNVEV (reference sequence). The J segment lost 10 bases and the V segment lost 2 bases, leaving 15 bases of the junction unmatched. CDR3 DNA: TGTGCCAGCAGTTTACCGAGAGGGGCGGGGGGGCCTCGGGAGCAGTTCTTC. Translating it yields CASSLPRGAGGPREQFF.

This sequence joins TRBV7-7 and TRBJ2-3; no firm D call. CDR1 and CDR2 (germline): SSHAT, FNYEAQ (reference sequence). V was clipped by 1 base and J by 7 bases, with 9 bases between them. CDR3 length: 13 amino acids. CDR3 in DNA: TGTGCCAGCAGCTTAGAGCTAGGTTATACGCAGTATTTT. It translates to CASSLELGYTQYF. Full variable domain (remainder filled in from reference TRBV7-7 and TRBJ2-3): GAGVSQSPRYKVTKRGQDVTLRCDPISSHATLYWYQQALGQGPEFLTYFNYEAQPDKSGLPSDRFSAERPEGSISTLTIQRTEQRDSAMYRCASSLELGYTQYFGPGTRLTVL.

This chain links TRBV23-1 with TRBJ1-6, with TRBD1 matching 8 bases. Being an ORF, TRBV23-1 has a function that is uncertain. V lost 7 bases to trimming and J lost 5 bases; unmatched junction nucleotides: 10. This CDR3 region has 16 residues. CDR3 in amino acids: CASIRTGITNNSPLHF. The CDR3 DNA sequence: TGCGCCAGCATTCGGACAGGGATTACTAATAATTCACCCCTCCACTTT.

This chain uses TRBV30 with TRBJ1-1, with a possible D match to TRBD1 (6 bases). This CDR3 contains 13 residues. Trimming removed 1 base from V and 8 bases from J, with 14 bases in between. Germline lookup yields CDR1 GTSNPN and CDR2 SVGIG (reference sequence). The CDR3: CAWSATGSPEAFF. CDR3 nucleotide sequence: TGTGCCTGGAGTGCTACAGGGTCCCCCGAAGCTTTCTTT.

The V call is TRBV6-6, the J call TRBJ2-7, with D hard to call. The length of the CDR3 is 14 residues. Germline V gene sequence: CDR1 MNHNY, CDR2 SVGAGI (reference sequence). Between the trimmed V and J ends, which lost 0 bases and 2 bases, there was a span of 8 bases. The chain's CDR3 is CASSYSNTAYEQYF. CDR3 coding DNA: TGTGCCAGCAGTTACTCGAACACAGCCTACGAGCAGTACTTC.

The chain joins TRBV28 to TRBJ2-1; 8 positions match TRBD1. Per germline, CDR1 MDHEN and CDR2 SYDVKM. The V segment lost 2 bases and the J segment 9 bases; nucleotides outside the gene matches: 6. The CDR3 runs to 14 residues. The CDR3 is CASSLPLGQGEQFF. The CDR3 nucleotides are TGTGCCAGCAGTTTACCCCTCGGACAGGGTGAGCAGTTCTTC.

The J gene is TRBJ1-1, the V gene TRBV19; tentatively, D is TRBD1 (5 bases). Germline V gene data show CDR1 as LNHDA and CDR2 as SQIVND (reference sequence). The CDR3 has 12 amino acids. V was shortened by 1 base and J by 11 bases, with 11 bases between the two germline ends. The CDR3 is CASSIGGKMAFF. As DNA, the CDR3 is TGTGCCAGTAGTATAGGGGGGAAAATGGCTTTCTTT.

This clone appeared a single time. The rearrangement joins TRBV5-1 to TRBJ2-3; D is perhaps TRBD1 (5 bases). Germline V gives CDR1 SGHRS, CDR2 YFSETQ. CDR3 size: 14 residues. Trimming shortened V by 9 bases and J by 0 bases, and 14 bases separated the two germline ends. Here the CDR3 DNA reads TGCGCCACCAACCAGGCAGGGAGCACAGATACGCAGTATTTT. Its protein is CATNQAGSTDTQYF.

The rearrangement uses TRBV5-1 and TRBJ2-2; 9 positions match TRBD1. Per the germline V gene, CDR1 is SGHRS and CDR2 is YFSETQ. J gave up 0 bases and V 7 bases, and 4 bases lay outside the gene matches. The CDR3 has 15 residues. CDR3 bases: TGCGCCAGCGAGGGGACAGGGACGAACACCGGGGAGCTGTTTTTT. Protein product: CASEGTGTNTGELFF.

In nucleotides, the CDR3 is TGTGCCAGCAGCCCATTGGGGGCGGTGAACACTGAAGCTTTCTTT. Translation: CASSPLGAVNTEAFF. The chain combines TRBV11-2 with TRBJ1-1; tentatively, D is TRBD1 (6 bases). This CDR3 is 15 amino acids long. V was cut by 5 bases and J by 0 bases, with 13 bases left in between. CDR1 and CDR2 (germline): SGHAT, FQNNGV. The full variable domain, with the rest looked up from reference TRBV11-2 and TRBJ1-1, is EAGVAQSPRYKIIEKRQSVAFWCNPISGHATLYWYQQILGQGPKLLIQFQNNGVVDDSQLPKDRFSAERLKGVDSTLKIQPAKLEDSAVYLCASSPLGAVNTEAFFGQGTRLTVV.

J is TRBJ1-4 and V is TRBV25-1; D is unclear. This CDR3 has 15 amino acids. CDR1 MGHDK and CDR2 SYGVNS come from the germline V gene. The V end was cut by 3 bases, the J end by 0 bases, with 8 bases between. Here the CDR3 DNA reads TGTGCCAGCAGTGACGGCACCCCAACTAATGAAAAACTGTTTTTT. It translates to CASSDGTPTNEKLFF.

The V and J genes are TRBV5-1 and TRBJ2-2; TRBD1 matches 10 bases. J was trimmed by 5 bases and V by 4 bases; bases with no gene match: 8. This CDR3 has 16 amino acids. Germline V gene sequence: CDR1 SGHRS, CDR2 YFSETQ. Here the CDR3 reads CASSPLTGGETGELFF. CDR3 nucleotide sequence: TGCGCCAGCAGCCCCCTGACAGGGGGCGAGACCGGGGAGCTGTTTTTT.

The CDR3 nucleotides read TGTGCCAGCAGCTTAGCAGGAACTAACTATGGCTACACCTTC. It encodes CASSLAGTNYGYTF. The chain carries TRBV5-5 and TRBJ1-2, with no clear D. Looked up from germline, CDR1 is SGHKS and CDR2 is YYEKEE (reference sequence). Trimming took 2 bases from V and 0 from J, leaving 8 bases between them. The CDR3 contains 14 residues.

This chain uses TRBV7-9 with TRBJ1-2, with 7 bases that match TRBD1. The germline V gene encodes CDR1 SEHNR and CDR2 FQNEAQ (reference sequence). V gave up 11 bases and J gave up 2 bases; unmatched junction bases: 5. The CDR3 sequence is 12 residues long. CDR3 nucleotides: TGTGCCGGGGGACAGTTCAACTATGGCTACACCTTC. Its protein product is CAGGQFNYGYTF.

The chain joins TRBV5-1 to TRBJ2-7; D assignment may be TRBD1 or TRBD2 (5 bases each). Germline lookup yields CDR1 SGHRS and CDR2 YFSETQ. There are 14 residues in the CDR3. The V gene lost 0 bases and the J gene lost 3 bases, with 10 bases spanning the gap. CDR3 residues: CASSLVGEGYEQYF. For the CDR3, the DNA is TGCGCCAGCAGCTTGGTGGGGGAAGGCTACGAGCAGTACTTC.

This sequence joins TRBV29-1 and TRBJ2-5; D not certain. The CDR3 extends over 15 amino acids. The V end was cut by 8 bases, the J end by 4 bases, with 23 bases between. Germline CDR1 SQVTM, CDR2 ANQGSEA. DNA for the CDR3: TGCAGCCTCTCCCCCTCGGTAGGGCCGGGAGAGACCCAGTACTTC. Its translation is CSLSPSVGPGETQYF.

Here the CDR3 reads CASSLAPASTDTQYF. The CDR3 DNA reads as TGCGCCAGCAGCTTGGCTCCAGCAAGCACAGATACGCAGTATTTT. This chain uses TRBV5-1 with TRBJ2-3; the D is unclear. Between the trimmed V and J ends, which lost 0 bases and 0 bases, there was a span of 8 bases. The V gene's germline CDR1 is SGHRS and CDR2 YFSETQ. The CDR3 loop spans 15 amino acids.

CDR3 nucleotide sequence: TGTGCCAGCAGCGATGCCAGGGTGGGAAACATTCAGTACTTC. Translating it yields CASSDARVGNIQYF. J is TRBJ2-4 and V is TRBV9; tentative D call: TRBD1 (5 bases). The V end lost 3 bases, the J end lost 6 bases, and 13 bases lay between the germline ends. This CDR3 comprises 14 residues. CDR1 SGDLS and CDR2 YYNGEE come from the germline V gene.

The chain couples TRBV9 to TRBJ1-6, with D perhaps TRBD1 (5 bases). Germline-derived CDR1 and CDR2 are SGDLS and YYNGEE. V was shortened by 3 bases and J by 7 bases, with 11 bases between the two germline ends. CDR3 size: 14 residues. The CDR3 sequence is CASSGGLENSPLHF. The CDR3 DNA follows: TGTGCCAGCAGCGGGGGACTGGAGAATTCACCCCTCCACTTT.